This TCR beta chain was identified during a study of blood T cell repertoires in COVID-19. Overall study: COVID-19 samples collected from the United States, Italy and Spain covered acute and convalescent phases. Sample material is recorded as cDNA or gDNA derived from T cells, B-cell-depleted T cells, or PBMCs.

The CDR3 sequence is 12 residues long. CDR1 SNHLY and CDR2 FYNNEI come from the germline V gene. Trimming at V came to 5 bases and at J to 5 bases, leaving 1 base not matched to a gene. Authors' analysis steps: It was from reference gene primer amplification that nucleated cell counts were estimated. Libraries were prepared by immunoSEQ multiplex PCR; TCRdb keeps only in-frame clonotypes and omits some of them. That table gives V, J and clone size, and the DNA gave D and trimming. Seen here are about 60,000 clones, just under 85% observed once, and the top ten hold 3.5% to 4.5%. Sequencing input: peripheral blood. The chain uses TRBV2 and TRBJ1-1; 8 positions match TRBD1. The clonotype comes from a man in his 60s with acute or convalescent COVID-19. The CDR3 reads CASSQGATEAFF. The CDR3 DNA is TGTGCCAGCAGTCAGGGGGCAACTGAAGCTTTCTTT.